This T cell receptor (beta chain) derives from a study of blood T cell repertoires in COVID-19. J was trimmed by 2 bases and V by 6 bases; bases with no gene match: 12. Germline V lookup: CDR1 SNHLY, CDR2 FYNNEI. The CDR3 contains 17 residues. Repertoires were generated with immunoSEQ multiplex PCR, while TCRdb's copy carries only in-frame clones and drops some. The table lists 110,000 to 150,000 clones, nearly 90% of them singletons, with less than 2% in the top ten. The sequence derives from a man in his 70s with acute or convalescent COVID-19. Sequencing input: peripheral blood. The V and J genes are TRBV2 and TRBJ2-5; 10 bases line up with TRBD2. The CDR3 is CASSILAGIVPQETQYF. CDR3 DNA sequence: TGTGCCAGCAGCATACTAGCGGGGATAGTCCCTCAAGAGACCCAGTACTTC.